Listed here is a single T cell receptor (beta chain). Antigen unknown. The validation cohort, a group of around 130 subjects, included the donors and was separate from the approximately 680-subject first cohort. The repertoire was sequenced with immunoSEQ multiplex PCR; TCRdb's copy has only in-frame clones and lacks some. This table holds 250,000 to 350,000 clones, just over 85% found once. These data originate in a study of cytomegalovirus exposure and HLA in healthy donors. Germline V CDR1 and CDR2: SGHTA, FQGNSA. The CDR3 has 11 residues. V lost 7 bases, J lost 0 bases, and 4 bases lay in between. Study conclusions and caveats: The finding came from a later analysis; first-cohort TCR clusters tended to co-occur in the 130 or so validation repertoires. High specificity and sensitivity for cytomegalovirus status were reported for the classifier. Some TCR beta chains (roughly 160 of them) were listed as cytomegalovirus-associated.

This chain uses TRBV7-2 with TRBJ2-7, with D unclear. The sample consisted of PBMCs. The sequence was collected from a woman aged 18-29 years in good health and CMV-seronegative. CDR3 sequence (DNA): TGTGCCAGCACCCTCTCCTACGAGCAGTACTTC. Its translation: CASTLSYEQYF.